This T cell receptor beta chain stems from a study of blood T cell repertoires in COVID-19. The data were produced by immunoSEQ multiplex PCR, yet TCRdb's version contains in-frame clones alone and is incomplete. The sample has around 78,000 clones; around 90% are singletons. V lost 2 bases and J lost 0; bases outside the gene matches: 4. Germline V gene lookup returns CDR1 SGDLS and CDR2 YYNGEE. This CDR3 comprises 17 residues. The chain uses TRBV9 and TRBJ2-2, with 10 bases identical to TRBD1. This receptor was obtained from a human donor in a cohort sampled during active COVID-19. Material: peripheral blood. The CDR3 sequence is CASSVPDRGPNTGELFF. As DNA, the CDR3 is TGTGCCAGCAGCGTCCCCGACAGGGGGCCGAACACCGGGGAGCTGTTTTTT.